A single TCR beta chain is shown here with its context. Its target is unknown. The germline gene is not matched at one end of the junction; a read error may be the cause. The data belong to a study of identical twins. A single record per CDR3 protein comes from TCRdb applying MiXCR to the 5' RACE reads. The table records hundreds of thousands of distinct CDR3 sequences, about 12% of them present only once. CDR3 length: 12 amino acids. Germline V gene sequence: CDR1 SGDLS, CDR2 YYNGEE. Findings and limits, study-wide: There is a chance that invariant MAIT and iNKT cells partially muddied zero-insertion analyses. Model-predicted out-of-frame TCR alpha sharing fell below observed values in monozygotic twins. Insertions were fewer in abundant cord blood beta clonotypes, whereas memory repertoires showed none of this pattern.

This sample was shared with a second study, whose subject was yellow fever vaccine responses in identical twins. That report adds: It has been reported that, in twins, the vaccine T cell response seemed partly convergent and partly personalized.

This chain joins TRBV9 and TRBJ2-7; D not resolved. The receptor's source is a woman between 18 and 29 years old in good health. The sequencing input was CD8+ T cells sorted from blood. The CDR3 loop is CASSPPSHEQYF. The CDR3 bases are TGTGCCAGCAGCCCTCCCTCCCACGAGCAGTACTTC.